These T cell receptor beta chains were read from a single sample in a study of T-cell reconstitution after alpha-beta-depleted transplantation in children. One entry per CDR3 protein, called by TCRdb with MiXCR from the PCR reads. The sample holds 350,000 to 400,000 distinct CDR3 sequences, about 14% seen once. Specimen: PBMCs, collected from the stem cell graft. These receptors all stem from a human donor who donated a stem cell graft to a child with Fanconi anemia. Both conserved end residues are part of each CDR3. Fields, in order: J gene, V gene, clone size, D gene, CDR3 DNA, CDR3 protein. D genes are given only for firm matches. Not all rows give a size; the values are once, few, many and, for expanded clones, a class.

TRBJ2-5 | TRBV5-1 | few | NA | TGCGCCAGCAGCTTGGAGAGGACCTCGGAGACCCAGTACTTC | CASSLERTSETQYF
TRBJ1-1 | TRBV12-3/TRBV12-4 | few | NA | TGTGCCAGCAGTTTCAATAGGGGTAACACTGAAGCTTTCTTT | CASSFNRGNTEAFF
TRBJ2-1 | TRBV18 | many | NA | TGTGCCAGCTCACTGTACGGGGGGCGCGAGAATGAGCAGTTCTTC | CASSLYGGRENEQFF
TRBJ1-2 | TRBV12-3/TRBV12-4 | NA | NA | TGTGCCAGCAGTCTGACCGAGTATGGCTACACCTTC | CASSLTEYGYTF
TRBJ1-2 | TRBV6-2/TRBV6-3 | few | NA | TGTGCCAGCACCAGAGGGGCTTACTATGGCTACACCTTC | CASTRGAYYGYTF
TRBJ2-3 | TRBV2 | NA | NA | TGTGCCAGCAAGAATCGAGATACGCAGTATTTT | CASKNRDTQYF
TRBJ2-1 | TRBV15 | few | NA | TGTGCCACCAGCAGAGATCCCTACGCTTCGACCGATTACAATGAGCAGTTCTTC | CATSRDPYASTDYNEQFF
TRBJ2-3 | TRBV3-1 | many | NA | TGTGCCAGCAGCCAACTTCACACAGATACGCAGTATTTT | CASSQLHTDTQYF
TRBJ1-1 | TRBV18 | NA | TRBD1 | TGTGCCAGCACTCTCCCGGGACAGGGGGATCAAGAAGCTTTCTTT | CASTLPGQGDQEAFF
TRBJ2-3 | TRBV18 | NA | NA | TGTGCCAGCTCACCCCGACAGAACGATTTCACAGATACGCAGTATTTT | CASSPRQNDFTDTQYF
TRBJ2-7 | TRBV6-2/TRBV6-3 | many | NA | TGTGCCAGCAGTTGGGGAGGCGTTACCTACGAGCAGTACTTC | CASSWGGVTYEQYF
TRBJ1-1 | TRBV11-2 | NA | NA | TGTGCCAGCAGCTTAGTACCCCAGGGCTACACTGAAGCTTTCTTT | CASSLVPQGYTEAFF
TRBJ1-1 | TRBV10-3 | NA | NA | TGTGCCATCAGTGAGACCCAGGGGAACACTGAAGCTTTCTTT | CAISETQGNTEAFF
TRBJ2-3 | TRBV29-1 | few | NA | TGCAGCGGAAGGGACTGGCGAGGCGCAGATACGCAGTATTTT | CSGRDWRGADTQYF
TRBJ1-5 | TRBV12-3/TRBV12-4 | NA | NA | TGTGCCAGCAGTTTACGTCGGGCGGGTCAGCCCCAGCATTTT | CASSLRRAGQPQHF
TRBJ2-1 | TRBV7-2 | few | NA | TGTGCCAGCAGCACTACCTCCTACAATGAGCAGTTCTTC | CASSTTSYNEQFF
TRBJ2-5 | TRBV20-1 | NA | TRBD2 | TGCAGTGCTAGCCCTCTCGACGGCGGGGGGGTCCCGCGAGAGACCCAGTACTTC | CSASPLDGGGVPRETQYF
TRBJ1-5 | TRBV6-2/TRBV6-3 | NA | NA | TGTGCCAGCAGCTCCGGAGGGCCCCAGCATTTT | CASSSGGPQHF